This T cell receptor beta chain emerged from a study of blood T cell repertoires in COVID-19. Study information: The origin of the acute and convalescent COVID-19 samples was the United States, Italy and Spain.

The ends were cut back, 6 bases at V and 4 bases at J, with 15 bases in the middle. CDR3 length equals 14 residues. CDR1 and CDR2 from the germline V gene are MDHEN and SYDVKM. In the original workflow: Amplifying reference gene primers gave estimates of nucleated cell counts. Profiled with immunoSEQ multiplex PCR; TCRdb holds only in-frame clones, not every one. V and J calls and clone size are copied from that table; D and trimming were computed from the DNA. This sample has roughly 100,000 clones, with 81% found just once. Seattle cases were enrolled at active infection and followed longitudinally.

Sequencing was performed on peripheral blood. V is TRBV28 and J is TRBJ1-1; D gene uncertain. The TCR was taken from a man older than 75 with COVID-19, enrolled during active disease. This CDR3 is CASSHSGGFTEAFF. The CDR3 bases are TGTGCCAGCAGCCACTCGGGAGGTTTCACTGAAGCTTTCTTT.